These 18 T cell receptor beta chains were sequenced from one sample in a study of CXCR3-negative and CXCR3-positive naive CD8 T cells. The libraries of TRB cDNA were constructed through 5' RACE using UMI labels. TCRdb reanalyzed the 5' RACE reads, giving one entry per CDR3 protein sequence and no DNA. In total, the table holds approximately 47,000 distinct CDR3 sequences. Sequenced material: naive CXCR3- CD8+ T cells from blood. The subset is: CD45RO-CCR7+CD27+CD95- naive CD8+ T cells lacking CXCR3 (TNR3-). The source of these receptors is a human donor in good health. Some clones in this sample may be carry-over from other donors' samples.

V gene TRBV4-1 combines with J gene TRBJ2-3. The CDR3 is made up of 14 amino acids. Germline CDR1 is MGHRA and CDR2 is YSYEKL. The CDR3 here is CASSQGQLTDTQYF.

CDR3 amino acids: CASSYVSDTGELFF. The V gene is TRBV6-5, the J gene TRBJ2-2. CDR3 length equals 14 residues. CDR1 is MNHEY, CDR2 SVGAGI, per germline.

The CDR3 loop is CASSLGQGGSTEAFF. The chain has TRBV5-1 and TRBJ1-1; absent DNA, TCRdb's TRBD1 call cannot be checked. The CDR3 spans 15 residues. Germline-derived CDR1 and CDR2 are SGHRS and YFSETQ.

The gene calls are TRBV7-8 and TRBJ2-3. The CDR3 is 12 amino acids. The V gene's germline CDR1 is SGHVS and CDR2 FQNEAQ. The CDR3 region is CASSTRPDTQYF.

The chain links TRBV11-3 to TRBJ2-3; without DNA, the TCRdb call of TRBD1 cannot be checked. Germline values: CDR1 SGHNT, CDR2 YENEEA. CDR3 length equals 18 residues. The CDR3 sequence: CASSQGVTPLGPTDTQYF.

The CDR3 sequence is CASSQLPISTDTQYF. The chain has TRBV4-1 and TRBJ2-3; without DNA, the TCRdb call of TRBD2 cannot be checked. Germline V gene sequence: CDR1 MGHRA, CDR2 YSYEKL. The CDR3 loop spans 15 amino acids.

The chain has TRBV25-1 and TRBJ2-1; there is no DNA to check the TCRdb D call of TRBD2. Germline loops: CDR1 MGHDK, CDR2 SYGVNS. The CDR3 extends over 13 amino acids. CDR3 region: CASSGLSSVEQFF.

The chain employs TRBV12-3 or TRBV12-4 and TRBJ1-1; TCRdb picks TRBD1, but there is no DNA to check that call. This CDR3 spans 14 amino acids. CDR3 in amino acids: CASSFGQTGTEAFF.

The chain couples TRBV2 to TRBJ2-7; TCRdb lists TRBD1, though no DNA is available to test this call. CDR3 length: 12 amino acids. Germline V gives CDR1 SNHLY, CDR2 FYNNEI. The CDR3 protein is CASSEQAPEQYF.

The chain employs TRBV7-8 and TRBJ2-1; checking the TCRdb D call of TRBD1 is not possible without DNA. The germline V gene has CDR1 SGHVS and CDR2 FQNEAQ. CDR3 length: 12 residues. The CDR3 sequence is CASSLGGGEQFF.

This chain connects TRBV28 to TRBJ2-1; TCRdb outputs TRBD2, but without DNA this stays unchecked. In germline, CDR1 is MDHEN, CDR2 SYDVKM. CDR3 size: 15 residues. The CDR3 protein is CASRPLAGLYNEQFF.

The chain couples TRBV7-9 to TRBJ1-4; TCRdb selects TRBD1, and the lack of DNA leaves this call unchecked. CDR3 size: 16 residues. Germline V gene sequence: CDR1 SEHNR, CDR2 FQNEAQ (reference sequence). The CDR3 sequence is CASSFLLQGSGEKLFF. Full variable domain (rest looked up from reference TRBV7-9 and TRBJ1-4): DTGVSQNPRHKITKRGQNVTFRCDPISEHNRLYWYRQTLGQGPEFLTYFQNEAQLEKSRLLSDRFSAERPKGSFSTLEIQRTEQGDSAMYLCASSFLLQGSGEKLFFGSGTQLSVL.

The genes are TRBV7-6 and TRBJ2-7; TCRdb indicates TRBD2, and absent DNA this call remains unverified. This CDR3 spans 12 amino acids. Germline V gene sequence: CDR1 SGHVS, CDR2 FNYEAQ. Here the CDR3 reads CASSSLTDLPYF.

The chain is built from TRBV27 and TRBJ1-5. This CDR3 is 13 amino acids long. The germline gives CDR1 MNHEY, CDR2 SMNVEV (reference sequence). This chain's CDR3 is CASGLGGGQPQHF.

The chain uses TRBV29-1 and TRBJ2-1; TCRdb names TRBD2, which stays unverified in the absence of DNA. The length of the CDR3 is 11 residues. CDR1 is SQVTM, CDR2 ANQGSEA, per germline. CDR3 loop: CSVSARNEKFF.

The rearrangement joins TRBV6-5 to TRBJ2-1; TCRdb returns TRBD1, unconfirmable since there is no DNA. Germline loops: CDR1 MNHEY, CDR2 SVGAGI. CDR3 size: 15 residues. CDR3 loop: CASSYGTGTYNEQFF.

This rearrangement joins TRBV7-2 to TRBJ2-1. The germline gives CDR1 SGHTA, CDR2 FQGNSA. The CDR3 runs to 12 residues. The CDR3 spells CASSLVVGEQFF. The full variable domain, its missing parts supplied by reference TRBV7-2 and TRBJ2-1, is GAGVSQSPSNKVTEKGKDVELRCDPISGHTALYWYRQSLGQGLEFLIYFQGNSAPDKSGLPSDRFSAERTGGSVSTLTIQRTQQEDSAVYLCASSLVVGEQFFGPGTRLTVL.

The CDR3 is CASSLADRDGDTQYF. The chain couples TRBV5-1 to TRBJ2-3; TCRdb names TRBD1, which stays unverified in the absence of DNA. CDR1 SGHRS and CDR2 YFSETQ come from the germline V gene. The CDR3 sequence is 15 residues long. Complete variable domain (other parts from reference TRBV5-1 and TRBJ2-3): KAGVTQTPRYLIKTRGQQVTLSCSPISGHRSVSWYQQTPGQGLQFLFEYFSETQRNKGNFPGRFSGRQFSNSRSEMNVSTLELGDSALYLCASSLADRDGDTQYFGPGTRLTVL.